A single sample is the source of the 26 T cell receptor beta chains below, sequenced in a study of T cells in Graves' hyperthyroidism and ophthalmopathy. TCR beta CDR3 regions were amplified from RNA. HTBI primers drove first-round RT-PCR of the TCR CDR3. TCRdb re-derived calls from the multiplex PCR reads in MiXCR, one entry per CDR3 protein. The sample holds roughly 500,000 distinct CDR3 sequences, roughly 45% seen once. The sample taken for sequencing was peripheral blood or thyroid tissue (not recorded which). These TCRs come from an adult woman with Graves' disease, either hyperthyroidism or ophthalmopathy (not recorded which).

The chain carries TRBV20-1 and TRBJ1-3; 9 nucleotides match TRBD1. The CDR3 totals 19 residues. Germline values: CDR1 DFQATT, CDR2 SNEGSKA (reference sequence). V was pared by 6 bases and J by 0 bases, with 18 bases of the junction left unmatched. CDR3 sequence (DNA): TGCAGTGCCCTGACGCTAGGGACAGGGCTAACAAGCTCTGGAAACACCATATATTTT. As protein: CSALTLGTGLTSSGNTIYF.

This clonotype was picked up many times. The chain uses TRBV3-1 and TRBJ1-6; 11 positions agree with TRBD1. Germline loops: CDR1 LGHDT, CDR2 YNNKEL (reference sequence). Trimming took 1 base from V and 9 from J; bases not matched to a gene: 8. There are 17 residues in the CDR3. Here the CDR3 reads CASSQAGTGGRGSPLHF. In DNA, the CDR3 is TGTGCCAGCAGCCAAGCCGGGACAGGGGGACGCGGTTCACCCCTCCACTTT.

The CDR3 protein is CASSLQDFSGNTIYF. The CDR3 DNA is TGTGCCAGCAGCTTACAGGACTTCTCTGGAAACACCATATATTTT. The chain carries TRBV12-3 or TRBV12-4 and TRBJ1-3; D possibly corresponds to TRBD1 (5 bases). V shed 6 bases and J shed 0 bases, with 12 bases lying between them. The CDR3 extends over 15 amino acids.

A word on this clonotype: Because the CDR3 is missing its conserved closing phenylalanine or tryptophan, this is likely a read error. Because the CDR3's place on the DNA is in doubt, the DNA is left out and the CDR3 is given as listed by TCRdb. CDR3 protein: CSARRAGRTYDT. The J gene is TRBJ2-5, the V gene TRBV20-1; the table's D call of TRBD2 was not tested on the DNA. Germline values: CDR1 DFQATT, CDR2 SNEGSKA (reference sequence). The CDR3 is 12 residues long, counting both termini.

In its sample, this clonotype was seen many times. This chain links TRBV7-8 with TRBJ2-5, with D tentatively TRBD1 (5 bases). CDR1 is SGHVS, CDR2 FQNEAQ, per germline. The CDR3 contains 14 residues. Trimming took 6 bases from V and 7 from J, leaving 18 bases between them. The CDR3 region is CASRPGQGVVTQYF. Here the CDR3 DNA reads TGTGCCAGCAGACCCGGGCAGGGCGTAGTGACCCAGTACTTC.

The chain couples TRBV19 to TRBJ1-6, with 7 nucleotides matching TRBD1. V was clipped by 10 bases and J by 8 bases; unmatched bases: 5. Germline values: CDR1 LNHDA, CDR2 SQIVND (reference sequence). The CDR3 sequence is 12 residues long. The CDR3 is CATRTGDSPLHF. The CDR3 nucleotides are TGTGCCACCCGAACAGGGGATTCACCCCTCCACTTT.

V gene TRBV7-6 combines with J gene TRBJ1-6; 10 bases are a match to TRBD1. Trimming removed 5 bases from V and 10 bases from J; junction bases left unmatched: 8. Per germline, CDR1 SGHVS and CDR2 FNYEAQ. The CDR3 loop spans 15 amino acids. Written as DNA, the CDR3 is TGTGCCAGCAGCAACAGACAGGGGGCCGGCTCACCCCTCCACTTT. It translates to CASSNRQGAGSPLHF.

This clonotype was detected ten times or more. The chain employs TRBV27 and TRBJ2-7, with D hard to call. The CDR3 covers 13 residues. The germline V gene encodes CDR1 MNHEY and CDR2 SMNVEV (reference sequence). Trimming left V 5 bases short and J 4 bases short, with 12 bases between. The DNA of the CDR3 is TGTGCCAGCAGTCCCCTTATGGAGTACGAGCAGTACTTC. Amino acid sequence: CASSPLMEYEQYF.

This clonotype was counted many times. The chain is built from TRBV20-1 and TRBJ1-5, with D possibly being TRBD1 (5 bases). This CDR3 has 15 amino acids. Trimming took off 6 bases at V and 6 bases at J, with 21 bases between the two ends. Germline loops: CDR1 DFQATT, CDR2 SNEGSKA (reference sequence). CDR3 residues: CSARGRIQGGQPQHF. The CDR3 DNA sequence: TGCAGTGCCCGAGGGCGGATTCAGGGAGGTCAGCCCCAGCATTTT.

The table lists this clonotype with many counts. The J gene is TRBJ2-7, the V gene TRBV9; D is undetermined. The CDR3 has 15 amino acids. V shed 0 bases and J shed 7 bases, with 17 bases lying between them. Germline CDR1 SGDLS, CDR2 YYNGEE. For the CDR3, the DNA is TGTGCCAGCAGCGTAGAGGCTTCTAACCCCAGGGAGCAGTACTTC. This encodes CASSVEASNPREQYF.

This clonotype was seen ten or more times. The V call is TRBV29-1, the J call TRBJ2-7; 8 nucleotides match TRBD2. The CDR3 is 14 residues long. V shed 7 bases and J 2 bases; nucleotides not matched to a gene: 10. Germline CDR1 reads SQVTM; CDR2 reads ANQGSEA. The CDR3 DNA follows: TGCAGCGGAGCGAAGACTAGCGACCCCTACGAGCAGTACTTC. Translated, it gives CSGAKTSDPYEQYF.

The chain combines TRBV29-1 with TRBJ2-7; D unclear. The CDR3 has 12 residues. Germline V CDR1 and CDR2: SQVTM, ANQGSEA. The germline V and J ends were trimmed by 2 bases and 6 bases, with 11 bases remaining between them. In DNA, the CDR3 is TGCAGCGTTGAACGGTACAGTGGCGAGCAGTACTTC. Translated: CSVERYSGEQYF.

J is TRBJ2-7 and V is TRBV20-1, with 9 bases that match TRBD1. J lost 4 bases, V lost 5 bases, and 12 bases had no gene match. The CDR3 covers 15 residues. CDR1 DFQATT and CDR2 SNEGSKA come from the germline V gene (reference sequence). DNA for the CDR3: TGCAGTGCTGGCAATTTTACAGGGGGCTGGTACGAGCAGTACTTC. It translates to CSAGNFTGGWYEQYF.

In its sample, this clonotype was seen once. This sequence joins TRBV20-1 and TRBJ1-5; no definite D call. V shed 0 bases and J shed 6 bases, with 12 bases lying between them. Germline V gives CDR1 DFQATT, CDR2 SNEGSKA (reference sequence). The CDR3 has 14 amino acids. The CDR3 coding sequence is TGCAGTGCTAGAGATCCAGGTAACTCTCAGCCCCAGCATTTT. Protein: CSARDPGNSQPQHF.

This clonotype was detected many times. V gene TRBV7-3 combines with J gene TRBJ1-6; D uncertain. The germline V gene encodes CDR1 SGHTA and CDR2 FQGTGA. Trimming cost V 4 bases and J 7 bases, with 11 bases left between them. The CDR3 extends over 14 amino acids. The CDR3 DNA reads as TGTGCCAGCAGCTCATCGGCAGTCAATTCACCCCTCCACTTT. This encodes CASSSSAVNSPLHF.

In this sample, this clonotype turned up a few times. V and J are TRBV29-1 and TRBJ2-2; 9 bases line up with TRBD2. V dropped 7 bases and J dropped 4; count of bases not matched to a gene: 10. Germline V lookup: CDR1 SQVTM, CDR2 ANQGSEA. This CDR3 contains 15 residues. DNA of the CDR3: TGCAGCGGGGGATTAGCGGGAGCGGGCACCGGGGAGCTGTTTTTT. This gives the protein CSGGLAGAGTGELFF.

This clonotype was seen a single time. CDR3 loop: CASRRQEETQHF. CDR3 DNA sequence: TGTGCCAGCAGAAGACAAGAAGAGACCCAGCATTTT. This chain joins TRBV2 and TRBJ1-5; D is undetermined. The length of the CDR3 is 12 residues. The V gene lost 6 bases and the J gene lost 11 bases, with 14 bases spanning the gap. Germline V gene lookup returns CDR1 SNHLY and CDR2 FYNNEI.

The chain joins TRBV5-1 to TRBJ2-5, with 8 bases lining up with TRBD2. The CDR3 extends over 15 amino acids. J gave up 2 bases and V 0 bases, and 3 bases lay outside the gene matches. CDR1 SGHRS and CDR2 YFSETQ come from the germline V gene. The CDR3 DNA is TGCGCCAGCAGCTTGGATGGGACTAGTCAAGAGACCCAGTACTTC. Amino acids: CASSLDGTSQETQYF.

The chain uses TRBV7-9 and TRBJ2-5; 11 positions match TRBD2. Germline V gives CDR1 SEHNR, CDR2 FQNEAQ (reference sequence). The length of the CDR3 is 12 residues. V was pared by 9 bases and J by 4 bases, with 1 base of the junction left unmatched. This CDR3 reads CASTSGRETQYF. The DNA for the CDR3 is TGTGCCAGTACTAGCGGGAGAGAGACCCAGTACTTC.

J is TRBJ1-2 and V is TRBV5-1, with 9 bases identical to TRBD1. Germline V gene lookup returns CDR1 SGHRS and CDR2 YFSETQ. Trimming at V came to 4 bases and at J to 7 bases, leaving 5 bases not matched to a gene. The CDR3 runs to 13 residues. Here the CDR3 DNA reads TGCGCCAGCAGCGAAAGGACAGGGGTTGGCTACACCTTC. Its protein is CASSERTGVGYTF.

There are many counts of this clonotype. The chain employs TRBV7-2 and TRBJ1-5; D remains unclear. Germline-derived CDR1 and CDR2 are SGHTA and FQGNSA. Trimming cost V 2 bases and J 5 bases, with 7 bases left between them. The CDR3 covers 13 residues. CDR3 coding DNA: TGTGCCAGCAGCTTAAGCCCGGATCAGCCCCAGCATTTT. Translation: CASSLSPDQPQHF. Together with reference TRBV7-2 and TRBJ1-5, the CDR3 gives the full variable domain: GAGVSQSPSNKVTEKGKDVELRCDPISGHTALYWYRQSLGQGLEFLIYFQGNSAPDKSGLPSDRFSAERTGGSVSTLTIQRTQQEDSAVYLCASSLSPDQPQHFGDGTRLSIL.

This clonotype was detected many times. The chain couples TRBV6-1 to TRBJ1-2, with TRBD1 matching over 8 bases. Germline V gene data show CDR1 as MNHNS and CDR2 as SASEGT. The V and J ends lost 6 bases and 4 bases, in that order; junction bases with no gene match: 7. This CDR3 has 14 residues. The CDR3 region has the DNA TGTGCCAGCAGCGACCAGGGGGCTGGCTATGGCTACACCTTC. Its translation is CASSDQGAGYGYTF.

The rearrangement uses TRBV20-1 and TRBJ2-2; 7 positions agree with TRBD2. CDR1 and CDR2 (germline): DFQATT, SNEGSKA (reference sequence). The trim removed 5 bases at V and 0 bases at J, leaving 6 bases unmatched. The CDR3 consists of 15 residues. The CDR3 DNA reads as TGCAGTGCTGCGGCTAGCGGACCGAACACCGGGGAGCTGTTTTTT. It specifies CSAAASGPNTGELFF.

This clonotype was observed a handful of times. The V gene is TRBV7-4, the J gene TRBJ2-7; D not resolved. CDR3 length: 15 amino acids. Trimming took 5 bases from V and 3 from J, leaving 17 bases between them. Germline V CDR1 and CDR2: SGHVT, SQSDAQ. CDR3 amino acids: CASSTTYAAVYEQYF. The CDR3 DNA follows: TGTGCCAGCAGCACAACCTACGCCGCAGTCTACGAGCAGTACTTC.

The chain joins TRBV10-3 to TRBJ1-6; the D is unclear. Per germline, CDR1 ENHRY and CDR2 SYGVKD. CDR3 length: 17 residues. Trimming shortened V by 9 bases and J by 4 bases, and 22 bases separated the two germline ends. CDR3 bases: TGTGCCATATACAGCCCACCCAAGGAACATTATAATTCACCCCTCCACTTT. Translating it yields CAIYSPPKEHYNSPLHF.

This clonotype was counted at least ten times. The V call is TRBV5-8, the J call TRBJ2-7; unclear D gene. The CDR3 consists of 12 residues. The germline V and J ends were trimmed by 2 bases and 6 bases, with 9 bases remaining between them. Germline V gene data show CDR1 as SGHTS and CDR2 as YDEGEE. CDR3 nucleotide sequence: TGTGCCAGCAGCTTACGAATTGGCGAGCAGTACTTC. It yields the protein CASSLRIGEQYF.